The 24 T cell receptor beta chains presented below share a single source sample, sequenced in a study of blood T cell repertoires in COVID-19. Only in-frame clones appear in the TCRdb table, and some are missing; sequencing was by immunoSEQ multiplex PCR. Of approximately 270,000 clones listed, about 91% were seen once; the top ten hold 1.3% to 1.5%. Material for sequencing was peripheral blood. All receptors derive from a man older than 75 with acute or convalescent COVID-19.

The chain combines TRBV7-9 with TRBJ2-2, with TRBD2 matching 8 bases. This CDR3 contains 13 residues. J was trimmed by 6 bases and V by 5 bases; bases with no gene match: 2. Looked up from germline, CDR1 is SEHNR and CDR2 is FQNEAQ (reference sequence). Written as DNA, the CDR3 is TGTGCCAGCAGCGCGACTAGCGCCGGGGAGCTGTTTTTT. Amino acids: CASSATSAGELFF.

This clone was detected only a few times. V is TRBV27 and J is TRBJ2-1; 9 bases line up with TRBD2. V was clipped by 6 bases and J by 2 bases; unmatched bases: 5. CDR3 length equals 15 residues. Looked up from germline, CDR1 is MNHEY and CDR2 is SMNVEV (reference sequence). In nucleotides, the CDR3 is TGTGCCAGCAGATTGCGGGAGGGCCCCTACAATGAGCAGTTCTTC. Encoded protein: CASRLREGPYNEQFF.

This clone was picked up one time. The chain employs TRBV7-9 and TRBJ2-5; D may be TRBD2 (6 bases). V was trimmed by 3 bases and J by 2 bases, leaving 19 bases between them. CDR1 is SEHNR, CDR2 FQNEAQ, per germline (reference sequence). This CDR3 comprises 17 residues. The CDR3 loop is CASSFSRGTWGQETQYF. CDR3 nucleotide sequence: TGTGCCAGCAGCTTTAGCCGGGGGACCTGGGGTCAAGAGACCCAGTACTTC.

This chain connects TRBV5-6 to TRBJ1-2, with D uncertain. Trimming stripped 6 bases from V and 5 bases from J, with 14 bases between. In germline, CDR1 is SGHDT, CDR2 YYEEEE. The CDR3 runs 13 residues. This chain's CDR3 is CASTYGRSYGYTF. The DNA of the CDR3 is TGTGCCAGCACCTACGGCCGGAGTTATGGCTACACCTTC. The full variable domain, in which reference TRBV5-6 and TRBJ1-2 provide the parts outside the CDR3, is DAGVTQSPTHLIKTRGQQVTLRCSPKSGHDTVSWYQQALGQGPQFIFQYYEEEERQRGNFPDRFSGHQFPNYSSELNVNALLLGDSALYLCASTYGRSYGYTFGSGTRLTVV.

The chain joins TRBV13 to TRBJ1-3, with TRBD1 matching 7 bases. This CDR3 spans 13 amino acids. The V gene end was trimmed by 5 bases and the J gene end by 4 bases; junction bases not matched to a gene: 2. Looked up from germline, CDR1 is PRHDT and CDR2 is FYEKMQ (reference sequence). CDR3 sequence: CASSTDRGNTIYF. The DNA for the CDR3 is TGTGCCAGCAGCACGGACAGGGGAAACACCATATATTTT.

The chain combines TRBV2 with TRBJ1-1; TRBD1 matches at 7 bases. CDR1 and CDR2 from the germline V gene are SNHLY and FYNNEI. The CDR3 loop spans 14 amino acids. V lost 7 bases and J lost 5; bases outside the gene matches: 10. The CDR3 spells CASILEDRSTEAFF. CDR3 sequence (DNA): TGTGCCAGCATACTAGAGGACAGGTCTACTGAAGCTTTCTTT.

The sample holds a few counts of this clone. The gene calls are TRBV28 and TRBJ2-7; 8 bases map to TRBD1. Germline V gives CDR1 MDHEN, CDR2 SYDVKM. V shed 6 bases and J 4 bases; nucleotides not matched to a gene: 5. The CDR3 covers 13 residues. The CDR3 region is CASRTTGVYEQYF. The CDR3, as DNA: TGTGCCAGCAGAACGACAGGGGTGTACGAGCAGTACTTC.

The chain employs TRBV11-3 and TRBJ2-1, with 7 bases that match TRBD1. The junction had 5 bases not matched to a gene; V was cut back by 4 bases and J by 5 bases. Germline lookup yields CDR1 SGHNT and CDR2 YENEEA. The length of the CDR3 is 14 residues. CDR3 nucleotide sequence: TGTGCCAGCAGCTACCGGACAGGTAACAATGAGCAGTTCTTC. Residues: CASSYRTGNNEQFF.

The chain uses TRBV5-1 and TRBJ1-4; a weak D match, TRBD1 (6 bases). V was clipped by 4 bases and J by 0 bases, with 13 bases between them. There are 16 residues in the CDR3. CDR1 and CDR2 (germline): SGHRS, YFSETQ. In DNA form, the CDR3 reads TGCGCCAGCAGCATGACAGGTTATGCAACTAATGAAAAACTGTTTTTT. Amino acid sequence: CASSMTGYATNEKLFF.

CDR3 nucleotides: TGTGCCAGCAGTTTCGGGGGGGCCTCCTACAATGAGCAGTTCTTC. This translates into CASSFGGASYNEQFF. The chain combines TRBV11-3 with TRBJ2-1; TRBD2 matches 8 bases. The ends lost 6 bases at V and 0 bases at J; junction bases unmatched: 4. Germline V gene sequence: CDR1 SGHNT, CDR2 YENEEA. The CDR3 sequence is 15 residues long.

The chain couples TRBV9 to TRBJ2-1; TRBD2 matches 12 bases. This CDR3 is built from 16 residues. The junction had 5 bases not matched to a gene; V was cut back by 0 bases and J by 7 bases. The germline V gene has CDR1 SGDLS and CDR2 YYNGEE. The CDR3 sequence: CASSVGLAGDGNEQFF. The CDR3 DNA reads TGTGCCAGCAGCGTAGGACTAGCGGGGGATGGGAATGAGCAGTTCTTC.

The genes are TRBV2 and TRBJ2-1; 8 nucleotides agree with TRBD2. This CDR3 spans 15 amino acids. CDR1 is SNHLY, CDR2 FYNNEI, per germline. V trimming: 4 bases; J trimming: 5 bases; junction bases outside the gene matches: 7. The CDR3 DNA follows: TGTGCCAGCAGTGGTCCCGCGGGGGGACACAATGAGCAGTTCTTC. This codes for CASSGPAGGHNEQFF.

This sequence joins TRBV19 and TRBJ2-7, with 7 bases identical to TRBD1. Unmatched junction bases numbered 8, after V lost 5 bases and J lost 4 bases. CDR1 and CDR2 (germline): LNHDA, SQIVND (reference sequence). The CDR3 covers 14 residues. The CDR3 nucleotides are TGTGCCAGTAGTTACACCGGACAGGAATACGAGCAGTACTTC. Translating it yields CASSYTGQEYEQYF.

This clone was seen just once. This rearrangement joins TRBV5-4 to TRBJ1-3; maybe TRBD1 (5 bases). Germline CDR1 is SGHNT and CDR2 is YYREEE (reference sequence). CDR3 length: 16 residues. V was shortened by 1 base and J by 0 bases, with 11 bases between the two germline ends. CDR3 in amino acids: CASSLTGVYSGNTIYF. The CDR3 nucleotides are TGTGCCAGCAGCTTGACAGGTGTTTACTCTGGAAACACCATATATTTT.

This sequence joins TRBV12-5 and TRBJ2-1; tentative D call: TRBD2 (6 bases). V was pared by 0 bases and J by 7 bases, with 10 bases between. This CDR3 is built from 14 residues. Germline V gene lookup returns CDR1 LGHNT and CDR2 FRNRAP. The CDR3 DNA reads as TGTGCTAGTGGTTTGGTAGGAGGGGAGAATGAGCAGTTCTTC. Its protein product is CASGLVGGENEQFF.

Only a few counts were recorded for this clone. This chain links TRBV28 with TRBJ2-1; 7 nucleotides agree with TRBD2. Losses at the gene ends were 2 bases for V and 4 bases for J; bases not matched to a gene: 2. CDR3 length: 14 residues. Germline-derived CDR1 and CDR2 are MDHEN and SYDVKM. In nucleotides, the CDR3 is TGTGCCAGCAGTTTAGGTAGCGGGTACAATGAGCAGTTCTTC. Translated: CASSLGSGYNEQFF.

The rearrangement links TRBV5-1 to TRBJ1-6, with 10 bases identical to TRBD1. This CDR3 comprises 16 residues. Looked up from germline, CDR1 is SGHRS and CDR2 is YFSETQ. Trimming at V came to 3 bases and at J to 3 bases, leaving 3 bases not matched to a gene. The CDR3 DNA reads TGCGCCAGCAGCTGGGGGACAGGGGACTATAATTCACCCCTCCACTTT. Residues: CASSWGTGDYNSPLHF.

The CDR3 region is CATRYTGGENGYTF. The CDR3 DNA reads as TGTGCCACCCGTTATACAGGGGGCGAGAATGGCTACACCTTC. The rearrangement joins TRBV6-5 to TRBJ1-2; TRBD1 agrees at 9 bases. This CDR3 spans 14 amino acids. Germline loops: CDR1 MNHEY, CDR2 SVGAGI. V shed 10 bases, J shed 6 bases, and the junction held 12 bases outside the gene matches.

The chain couples TRBV28 to TRBJ2-7; the D gene is possibly TRBD1 (5 bases). Trimming pared 6 bases from V and 5 bases from J, leaving 20 bases between. The CDR3 spans 15 residues. In germline, CDR1 is MDHEN, CDR2 SYDVKM. In DNA form, the CDR3 reads TGTGCCAGCAGCCTATCGTCACAGGTAAACAACGAGCAGTACTTC. Protein product: CASSLSSQVNNEQYF.

This clone appeared a few times. The chain has TRBV27 and TRBJ2-3; 7 nucleotides line up with TRBD1. The junction had 8 bases not matched to a gene; V was cut back by 6 bases and J by 2 bases. The germline CDR1 and CDR2 sequences are MNHEY and SMNVEV (reference sequence). The CDR3 loop spans 15 amino acids. CDR3 in DNA: TGTGCCAGCAGGGGGACCACAGGGGCCACAGATACGCAGTATTTT. Translating gives CASRGTTGATDTQYF.

The chain carries TRBV4-2 and TRBJ1-2; D is perhaps TRBD1 (6 bases). Germline CDR1 is LGHNA and CDR2 is YNFKEQ. This CDR3 contains 14 residues. V lost 2 bases and J lost 3, with 10 bases in between. This CDR3 is CASSQLDRDYGYTF. In DNA form, the CDR3 reads TGTGCCAGCAGCCAACTGGACAGAGACTATGGCTACACCTTC.

This clone was recorded a few times. V usage is TRBV6-2 or TRBV6-3 and J usage is TRBJ2-1; TRBD2 matches 8 bases. Germline CDR1 and CDR2: MNHEY and SVGEGT. This CDR3 spans 15 amino acids. Trimming at V came to 3 bases and at J to 9 bases, leaving 10 bases not matched to a gene. In nucleotides, the CDR3 is TGTGCCAGCAGTTATATACGGGAGGGCCGAGGTGAGCAGTTCTTC. This translates into CASSYIREGRGEQFF.

CDR3 amino acids: CASSAPSGVNTEAFF. DNA for the CDR3: TGTGCCAGTAGTGCGCCTTCAGGGGTCAACACTGAAGCTTTCTTT. The V call is TRBV19, the J call TRBJ1-1; the D gene is possibly TRBD1 (6 bases). V lost 5 bases, J lost 2 bases, and 15 bases lay in between. In germline, CDR1 is LNHDA, CDR2 SQIVND (reference sequence). This CDR3 spans 15 amino acids.

The genes are TRBV12-3 or TRBV12-4 and TRBJ2-1; possible D gene TRBD2, 5 bases. V dropped 7 bases and J dropped 9 bases, with 16 bases sitting between them. CDR3 size: 13 residues. CDR3 protein: CASIQVGRGEQFF. The DNA of the CDR3 is TGTGCCAGCATCCAAGTCGGTCGGGGTGAGCAGTTCTTC.